These T cell receptor beta chains were read from a single sample in a study of blood T cell repertoires in COVID-19. Libraries were prepared by immunoSEQ multiplex PCR; TCRdb keeps only in-frame clonotypes and omits some of them. The table records around 64,000 clones, roughly 84% of them present only once. Sequenced sample: peripheral blood. The receptors come from a woman aged 18-29 years with acute or convalescent COVID-19. Both conserved end residues are part of each CDR3. Each record gives: J gene, D gene, clone size, V gene, CDR3 protein, CDR3 DNA. A D gene is named only where the DNA matches it firmly. The size of a clone is reported for some rows only, either as once, few or many, or as a class for expanded clones.

TRBJ2-2 | NA | NA | TRBV5-1 | CASSFPGAGELFF | TGCGCCAGCAGCTTTCCGGGGGCCGGGGAGCTGTTTTTT
TRBJ2-1 | TRBD2 | NA | TRBV20-1 | CSQLASNEQFF | TGCAGCCAACTAGCGAGTAATGAGCAGTTCTTC
TRBJ1-5 | NA | once | TRBV6-2/TRBV6-3 | CASSYSMVRGSNQPQHF | TGTGCCAGCAGTTACTCGATGGTTCGGGGAAGCAATCAGCCCCAGCATTTT
TRBJ1-1 | NA | NA | TRBV11-2 | CASSRDRDSPFF | TGTGCCAGCAGCCGCGACCGGGACTCTCCTTTCTTT
TRBJ1-2 | TRBD1 | NA | TRBV10-3 | CAISDYDRANYGYTF | TGTGCCATCAGTGACTACGACAGGGCTAACTATGGCTACACCTTC
TRBJ2-3 | NA | NA | TRBV6-1 | CASSEQNTDTQYF | TGTGCCAGCAGTGAACAGAACACAGATACGCAGTATTTT
TRBJ1-1 | TRBD1 | NA | TRBV24-1 | CATLDRMNTEAFF | TGTGCCACCCTGGACAGGATGAACACTGAAGCTTTCTTT
TRBJ2-1 | TRBD2 | NA | TRBV6-6 | CASSLGLAGVKESSYNEQFF | TGTGCCAGCAGCCTGGGACTAGCGGGAGTCAAAGAAAGCTCCTACAATGAGCAGTTCTTC
TRBJ1-2 | NA | NA | TRBV6-1 | CASSGPDGQTIYGYTF | TGTGCCAGCAGTGGCCCCGACGGACAGACCATCTATGGCTACACCTTC
TRBJ2-3 | TRBD2 | NA | TRBV30 | CAWTTSGPTDTQYF | TGTGCCTGGACTACTAGCGGACCCACAGATACGCAGTATTTT
TRBJ2-2 | NA | NA | TRBV10-3 | CAIKGEGELFF | TGTGCCATCAAAGGGGAAGGGGAGCTGTTTTTT
TRBJ1-2 | NA | NA | TRBV6-2/TRBV6-3 | CASSYLAGNGGYTF | TGTGCCAGCAGTTACTTAGCCGGGAACGGAGGCTACACCTTC
TRBJ2-5 | NA | NA | TRBV14 | CASSQGQGNALETQYF | TGTGCCAGCAGCCAAGGGCAGGGCAACGCACTCGAGACCCAGTACTTC
TRBJ2-2 | NA | NA | TRBV28 | CAAEEYTGELFF | TGTGCCGCTGAGGAGTACACCGGGGAGCTGTTTTTT
TRBJ2-1 | NA | NA | TRBV29-1 | CSVEGLGSYNEQFF | TGCAGCGTTGAAGGACTAGGCTCCTACAATGAGCAGTTCTTC
TRBJ1-4 | TRBD1 | NA | TRBV28 | CASSPLGGTGGAGEKLFF | TGTGCCAGCAGTCCTCTGGGCGGGACAGGGGGCGCGGGAGAAAAACTGTTTTTT
TRBJ1-1 | NA | NA | TRBV19 | CASSLGSTEAFF | TGTGCCAGTAGCCTGGGGAGCACTGAAGCTTTCTTT
TRBJ1-1 | NA | NA | TRBV12-3/TRBV12-4 | CATSRSGAEAFF | TGTGCCACATCAAGGAGTGGCGCTGAAGCTTTCTTT
TRBJ2-7 | NA | NA | TRBV7-9 | CASSLEGLGPYEQYF | TGTGCCAGCAGCTTAGAAGGACTGGGCCCTTACGAGCAGTACTTC
TRBJ2-3 | TRBD2 | NA | TRBV4-2 | CASSQGLAGGHDTQYF | TGTGCCAGCAGCCAAGGTCTAGCGGGGGGGCATGATACGCAGTATTTT
TRBJ1-4 | NA | NA | TRBV28 | CASFPLGGYNEKLFF | TGTGCCAGCTTTCCCCTGGGGGGTTATAATGAAAAACTGTTTTTT
TRBJ2-7 | TRBD1 | once | TRBV30 | CAWSVHTGAYEQYF | TGTGCCTGGAGCGTGCACACAGGGGCCTACGAGCAGTACTTC
TRBJ1-1 | TRBD1 | NA | TRBV7-6 | CASSRTGGTEAFF | TGTGCCAGCAGCCGGACAGGGGGCACTGAAGCTTTCTTT
TRBJ1-1 | TRBD1 | few | TRBV7-2 | CASSLTGVTEAFF | TGTGCCAGCAGCCTGACAGGGGTCACTGAAGCTTTCTTT
TRBJ2-3 | TRBD1 | NA | TRBV5-4 | CASSSDRASTDTQYF | TGTGCCAGCAGCTCAGACAGGGCGAGCACAGATACGCAGTATTTT
TRBJ1-1 | TRBD1 | NA | TRBV19 | CASSWRQGIPEAFF | TGTGCCAGTAGTTGGAGACAGGGGATTCCTGAAGCTTTCTTT
TRBJ2-1 | TRBD2 | NA | TRBV5-4 | CASSRTSGSNEQFF | TGTGCCAGCAGTCGGACTAGCGGGAGTAATGAGCAGTTCTTC
TRBJ1-1 | NA | NA | TRBV25-1 | CASSAGRGTEAFF | TGTGCCAGCAGCGCCGGGAGGGGCACTGAAGCTTTCTTT
TRBJ2-4 | TRBD1 | NA | TRBV9 | CASSSPIGTVAKNIQYF | TGTGCCAGCAGCTCCCCCATTGGGACAGTAGCCAAAAACATTCAGTACTTC